This T cell receptor (beta chain) was sequenced during a study of cytomegalovirus exposure and HLA in healthy donors. The primer mix had 60 Vbeta and 13 Jbeta primers. The repertoire was sequenced with immunoSEQ multiplex PCR; TCRdb's copy has only in-frame clones and lacks some. This table has about 130,000 clones, about 74% appearing once. Sequencing used PBMCs. The clonotype comes from a woman between 45 and 65 years old in good health and CMV-seropositive.

CDR3 nucleotide sequence: TGCGCCAGCAGCCAAGGGACAGGGGTAAGCTACGAGCAGTACTTC. Its protein product is CASSQGTGVSYEQYF. The chain couples TRBV4-3 to TRBJ2-5; 9 bases line up with TRBD1. The closer fit of TRBJ2-7 to the DNA end suggests the J call may be wrong. CDR1 and CDR2 (germline): LGHNA, YSLEER. The CDR3 consists of 15 residues.